This TCR beta chain originates from a study of cytomegalovirus exposure and HLA in healthy donors. Study-wide points: Reportedly, cytomegalovirus status was diagnosed with high sensitivity and specificity. Among the sequence variants, a highly shared cluster was likely an artifact of sequencing. Immune exposure information comprised only CMV serostatus.

Germline-derived CDR1 and CDR2 are SGDLS and YYNGEE. Trimming stripped 3 bases from V and 4 bases from J, with 25 bases between. This CDR3 comprises 19 residues. With respect to this clone: Its antigen is currently unknown.

Amplification used 60 Vbeta primers and 13 Jbeta primers. TCRdb keeps only in-frame clones here, not all; method: immunoSEQ multiplex PCR. The sample shows around 120,000 clones, about 72% of them seen only once. Sequencing used PBMCs. The receptor's source is a man between 45 and 60 years old in good health and CMV-seropositive. The J gene is TRBJ2-2, the V gene TRBV9; the D gene is possibly TRBD2 (6 bases). The DNA of the CDR3 is TGTGCCAGCAGCGGCCGACGCGGCGGGATATTGGGGCGCACCGGGGAGCTGTTTTTT. Amino acid sequence: CASSGRRGGILGRTGELFF.